This T cell receptor (beta chain) originates from a study of blood T cell repertoires in COVID-19. Measured with immunoSEQ multiplex PCR; TCRdb has only the in-frame clones, and not every one. The sample includes over 400,000 clones, roughly nine tenths seen only once; the top ten take more than 7.5%. The germline V and J ends were trimmed by 3 bases and 2 bases, with 12 bases remaining between them. This CDR3 comprises 15 residues. Germline loops: CDR1 MNHNS, CDR2 SASEGT. The receptor comes from a woman aged 55-69 years who had recovered from COVID-19. Sequencing used PBMCs or T cells enriched from blood (not recorded which). The rearrangement uses TRBV6-1 and TRBJ2-3; TRBD2 might be the D (7 bases). This CDR3 is CASSEGEGDTDTQYF. CDR3 DNA sequence: TGTGCCAGCAGTGAGGGGGAGGGGGACACAGATACGCAGTATTTT.